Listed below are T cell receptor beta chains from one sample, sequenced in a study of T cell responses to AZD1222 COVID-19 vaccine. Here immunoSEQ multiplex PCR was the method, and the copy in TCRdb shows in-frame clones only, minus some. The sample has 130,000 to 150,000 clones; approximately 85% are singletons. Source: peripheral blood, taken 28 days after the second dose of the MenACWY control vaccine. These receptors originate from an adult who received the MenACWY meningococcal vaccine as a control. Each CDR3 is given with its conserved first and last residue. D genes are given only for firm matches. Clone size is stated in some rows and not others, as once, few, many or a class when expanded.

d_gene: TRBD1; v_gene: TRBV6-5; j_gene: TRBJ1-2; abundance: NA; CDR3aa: CASSYSRGGTSGYTF; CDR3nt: TGTGCCAGCAGTTACTCGAGAGGGGGCACCTCGGGCTACACCTTC
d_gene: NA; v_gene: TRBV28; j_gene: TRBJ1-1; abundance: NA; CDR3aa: CASSLMNTEAFF; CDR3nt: TGTGCCAGCAGCCTCATGAACACTGAAGCTTTCTTT
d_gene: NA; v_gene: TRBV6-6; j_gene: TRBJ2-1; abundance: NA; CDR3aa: CASRPGRSYNEQFF; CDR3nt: TGTGCCAGCAGACCCGGACGGTCGTACAATGAGCAGTTCTTC
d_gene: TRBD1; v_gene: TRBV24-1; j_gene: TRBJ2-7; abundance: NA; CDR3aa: CATEGQGPHEQYF; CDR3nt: TGTGCCACCGAGGGACAGGGCCCTCACGAGCAGTACTTC
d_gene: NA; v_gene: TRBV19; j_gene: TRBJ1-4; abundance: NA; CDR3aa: CASSISRAYEKLFF; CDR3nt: TGTGCCAGTAGTATAAGCAGGGCCTATGAAAAACTGTTTTTT
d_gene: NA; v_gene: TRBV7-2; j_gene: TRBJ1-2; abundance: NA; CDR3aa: CASSHGGAGFSGYTF; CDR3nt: TGTGCCAGCAGCCACGGGGGCGCAGGGTTTAGTGGCTACACCTTC
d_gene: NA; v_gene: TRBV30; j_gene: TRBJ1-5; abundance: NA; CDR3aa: CAWSHLGAGGNQPQHF; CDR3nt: TGTGCCTGGAGCCACCTTGGGGCAGGGGGCAATCAGCCCCAGCATTTT
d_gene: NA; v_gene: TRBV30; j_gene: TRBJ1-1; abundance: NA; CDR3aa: CASRLQGYTEAFF; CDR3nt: TGTGCCTCCCGCTTACAGGGTTACACTGAAGCTTTCTTT
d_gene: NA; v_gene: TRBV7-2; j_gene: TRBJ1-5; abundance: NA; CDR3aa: CASSLSVEGRPQHF; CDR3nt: TGTGCCAGCAGTCTCTCGGTGGAGGGAAGGCCCCAGCATTTT
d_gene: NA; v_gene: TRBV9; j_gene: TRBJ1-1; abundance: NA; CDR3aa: CASSSGSTEAFF; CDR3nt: TGTGCCAGCAGCTCCGGGAGTACTGAAGCTTTCTTT
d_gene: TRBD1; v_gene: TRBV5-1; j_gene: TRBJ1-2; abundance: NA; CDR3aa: CASSLGAQGAGYGYTF; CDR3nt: TGCGCCAGCAGCTTGGGGGCGCAGGGGGCGGGCTATGGCTACACCTTC
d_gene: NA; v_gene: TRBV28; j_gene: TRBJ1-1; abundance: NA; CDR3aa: CASSLNGAQVTEAFF; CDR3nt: TGTGCCAGCAGTTTAAACGGGGCGCAGGTCACTGAAGCTTTCTTT
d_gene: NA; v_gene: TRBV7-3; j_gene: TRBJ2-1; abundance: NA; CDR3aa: CASSLASSSYNEQFF; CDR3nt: TGTGCCAGCAGCTTGGCTTCAAGCTCCTACAATGAGCAGTTCTTC
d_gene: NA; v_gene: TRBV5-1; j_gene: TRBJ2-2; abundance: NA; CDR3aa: CASSEPTTGELFF; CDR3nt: TGCGCCAGCAGCGAACCAACTACCGGGGAGCTGTTTTTT
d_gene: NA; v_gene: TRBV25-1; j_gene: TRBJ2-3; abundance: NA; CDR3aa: CASSPGGTDTQYF; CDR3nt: TGTGCCAGCAGCCCGGGGGGCACAGATACGCAGTATTTT
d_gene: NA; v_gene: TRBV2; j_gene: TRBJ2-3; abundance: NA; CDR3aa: CASSERQVDKSGTQYF; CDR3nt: TGTGCCAGCAGTGAGAGACAGGTAGATAAGTCAGGCACGCAGTATTTT
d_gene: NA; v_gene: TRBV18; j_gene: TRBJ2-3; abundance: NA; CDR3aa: CASSPIEVNYTQYF; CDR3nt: TGTGCCAGCTCACCGATCGAGGTGAACTATACGCAGTATTTT
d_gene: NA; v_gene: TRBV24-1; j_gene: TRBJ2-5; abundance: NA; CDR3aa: CATSDLNRGQETQYF; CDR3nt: TGTGCCACCAGTGACTTAAACCGGGGGCAAGAGACCCAGTACTTC
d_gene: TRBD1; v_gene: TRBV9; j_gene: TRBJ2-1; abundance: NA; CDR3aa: CASSPRGPPYYNEQFF; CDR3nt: TGTGCCAGCAGCCCAAGGGGGCCTCCCTACTACAATGAGCAGTTCTTC
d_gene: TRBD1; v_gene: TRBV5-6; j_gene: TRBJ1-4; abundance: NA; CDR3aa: CASSWDRGTEKLFF; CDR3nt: TGTGCCAGCAGCTGGGACAGGGGTACTGAAAAACTGTTTTTT
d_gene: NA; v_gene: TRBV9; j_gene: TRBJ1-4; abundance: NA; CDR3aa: CASSVEASARGNEKLFF; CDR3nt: TGTGCCAGCAGCGTAGAAGCGTCGGCGCGGGGTAATGAAAAACTGTTTTTT
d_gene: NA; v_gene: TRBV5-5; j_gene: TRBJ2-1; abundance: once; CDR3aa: CASSDRLGSSYNEQFF; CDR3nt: TGTGCCAGCAGCGATAGACTAGGATCCTCCTACAATGAGCAGTTCTTC
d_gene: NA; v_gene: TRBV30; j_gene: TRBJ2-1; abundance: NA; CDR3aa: CAWSWVNNEQFF; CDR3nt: TGTGCCTGGAGTTGGGTTAACAATGAGCAGTTCTTC
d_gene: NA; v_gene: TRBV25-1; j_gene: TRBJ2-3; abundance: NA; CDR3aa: CASSSNTDTQYF; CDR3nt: TGTGCCAGCAGTTCTAACACAGATACGCAGTATTTT
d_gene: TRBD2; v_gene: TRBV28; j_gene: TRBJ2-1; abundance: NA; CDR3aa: CASSSASGLLSYNEQFF; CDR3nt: TGTGCCAGCAGTTCGGCTAGCGGCCTCCTCTCCTACAATGAGCAGTTCTTC